A single sample gave rise to the 23 T cell receptor beta chains below, sequenced in a study of cytomegalovirus exposure and HLA in healthy donors. A multiplex PCR was run with 60 Vbeta primers and 13 Jbeta primers. The protocol was immunoSEQ multiplex PCR, while the TCRdb copy is restricted to in-frame clones and leaves out a portion. The table includes 150,000 to 250,000 clones, approximately 80% detected once. The sequencing input was PBMCs. These receptors all stem from a boy aged 2-15 years in good health and CMV-seronegative.

For this clone: The junction differs from germline at one of its ends, possibly a read error. This chain links TRBV7-7 with TRBJ2-3; D gene unclear. Looked up from germline, CDR1 is SSHAT and CDR2 is FNYEAQ (reference sequence). CDR3 length: 15 residues. For the CDR3, the DNA is TGTGCTAGCAGCTTAGCTGTAGGAGTGGGAGATACGCAGTATTTT. Translation: CASSLAVGVGDTQYF.

The rearrangement joins TRBV4-2 to TRBJ2-1, with TRBD1 as a possible D gene (6 bases). The CDR3 consists of 13 residues. CDR1 and CDR2 (germline): LGHNA, YNFKEQ. The V end was cut by 0 bases, the J end by 9 bases, with 9 bases between. The CDR3 nucleotides read TGTGCCAGCAGCCAAGATCTGACAGGTGAGCAGTTCTTC. Residues: CASSQDLTGEQFF.

This clone was seen only a few times. CDR3 in DNA: TGTGCCAGCAGTTACTCGATGTCGGGTGGGGCCAACGTCCTGACTTTC. Protein: CASSYSMSGGANVLTF. The chain is built from TRBV6-6 and TRBJ2-6; D remains ambiguous. The CDR3 spans 16 residues. The V gene's germline CDR1 is MNHNY and CDR2 SVGAGI (reference sequence). Trimming took 0 bases from V and 3 from J, leaving 9 bases between them.

The CDR3, as DNA: TGTGCCAGCAGTGACCAGCATCCAGGGAATAATTCACCCCTCCACTTT. It specifies CASSDQHPGNNSPLHF. The chain couples TRBV6-1 to TRBJ1-6, with D maybe TRBD1 (5 bases). Trimming removed 3 bases at V and 5 bases at J, with 14 bases between. The germline V gene encodes CDR1 MNHNS and CDR2 SASEGT. The CDR3 length is 16 residues.

In its sample, this clone was seen once. This rearrangement joins TRBV7-3 to TRBJ2-2; D is uncertain. CDR3 length: 12 residues. The germline gives CDR1 SGHTA, CDR2 FQGTGA. The V end was cut by 8 bases, the J end by 4 bases, with 8 bases between. The CDR3 nucleotides are TGTGCCAGCGGTAGTTTCACCGGGGAGCTGTTTTTT. Translating gives CASGSFTGELFF.

J is TRBJ2-7 and V is TRBV9; 9 bases match TRBD1. J lost 3 bases, V lost 4 bases, and 8 bases had no gene match. This CDR3 has 15 residues. Germline V gene sequence: CDR1 SGDLS, CDR2 YYNGEE. CDR3 region: CASSPRATGGYEQYF. The CDR3 bases are TGTGCCAGCAGCCCACGAGCGACAGGGGGCTACGAGCAGTACTTC.

The J gene is TRBJ2-5, the V gene TRBV6-5, with 9 positions matching TRBD2. Germline V gives CDR1 MNHEY, CDR2 SVGAGI. The CDR3 covers 15 residues. V was pared by 5 bases and J by 7 bases, with 11 bases of the junction left unmatched. In nucleotides, the CDR3 is TGTGCCAGCAGTCCCTTTGCGGGGGGGCTTGGGACCCAGTACTTC. As protein: CASSPFAGGLGTQYF.

The chain links TRBV7-9 to TRBJ1-2; TRBD1 agrees at 7 bases. CDR3 length: 18 residues. The V segment lost 1 base and the J segment 1 base; nucleotides outside the gene matches: 12. In germline, CDR1 is SEHNR, CDR2 FQNEAQ (reference sequence). CDR3 in DNA: TGTGCCAGCAGCTTAGTCGGGGGACAGTCTGATTATAACTATGGCTACACCTTC. Residues: CASSLVGGQSDYNYGYTF.

This sequence joins TRBV5-1 and TRBJ1-2; D may be TRBD1 (6 bases). Germline V gives CDR1 SGHRS, CDR2 YFSETQ. The ends were cut back, 1 base at V and 5 bases at J, with 15 bases in the middle. This CDR3 has 15 residues. The CDR3 DNA reads as TGCGCCAGCAGCTTGAACCCGGGACATCGGTATGGCTACACCTTC. Residues: CASSLNPGHRYGYTF.

The CDR3 nucleotides read TGTGCCAGCAGCTCCGGGACTGACAGCTATGGCTACACCTTC. Amino acids: CASSSGTDSYGYTF. The chain has TRBV5-6 and TRBJ1-2, with TRBD1 as a possible D gene (5 bases). The CDR3 consists of 14 residues. Trimming took off 3 bases at V and 4 bases at J, with 13 bases between the two ends. Germline V gene lookup returns CDR1 SGHDT and CDR2 YYEEEE. Together with reference TRBV5-6 and TRBJ1-2, the CDR3 gives the full variable domain: DAGVTQSPTHLIKTRGQQVTLRCSPKSGHDTVSWYQQALGQGPQFIFQYYEEEERQRGNFPDRFSGHQFPNYSSELNVNALLLGDSALYLCASSSGTDSYGYTFGSGTRLTVV.

This clone is a singleton in its sample. The chain joins TRBV4-2 to TRBJ2-3, with 14 bases matching TRBD2. After removal of 4 bases from V and 2 bases from J, the junction contained 8 bases not matched to a gene. The CDR3 sequence is 18 residues long. Germline V CDR1 and CDR2: LGHNA, YNFKEQ. The CDR3 DNA follows: TGTGCCAGCAGCCCAATAGGGACTAGCGGGGGCCTCACAGATACGCAGTATTTT. It yields the protein CASSPIGTSGGLTDTQYF.

This rearrangement joins TRBV5-4 to TRBJ2-3, with D unclear. The CDR3 runs 13 residues. The ends were cut back, 1 base at V and 1 base at J, with 4 bases in the middle. CDR1 and CDR2 (germline): SGHNT, YYREEE (reference sequence). CDR3 in amino acids: CASSLRGTDTQYF. CDR3 sequence (DNA): TGTGCCAGCAGCTTGCGGGGCACAGATACGCAGTATTTT.

The V call is TRBV30, the J call TRBJ1-1; unclear D gene. Germline V CDR1 and CDR2: GTSNPN, SVGIG (reference sequence). Trimming removed 4 bases from V and 0 bases from J, with 6 bases in between. The CDR3 extends over 12 amino acids. The CDR3 here is CAWTQVNTEAFF. CDR3 sequence (DNA): TGTGCCTGGACCCAGGTGAACACTGAAGCTTTCTTT.

The gene calls are TRBV14 and TRBJ1-3; D not resolved. Germline V lookup: CDR1 SGHDN, CDR2 FVKESK. The CDR3 runs 14 residues. With 4 bases removed from V and 0 bases from J, the gap between germline ends came to 7 bases. CDR3 coding DNA: TGTGCCAGCAGCCCGCAGGTCTCTGGAAACACCATATATTTT. Amino acids: CASSPQVSGNTIYF.

The V gene is TRBV29-1, the J gene TRBJ1-1, with D uncertain. This CDR3 has 12 amino acids. Trimming removed 4 bases from V and 3 bases from J, with 9 bases in between. The V gene's germline CDR1 is SQVTM and CDR2 ANQGSEA. CDR3 sequence reads: CSVVVQDTEAFF. The DNA for the CDR3 is TGCAGCGTTGTGGTGCAGGACACTGAAGCTTTCTTT.

The chain uses TRBV18 and TRBJ1-2, with 7 bases matching TRBD1. J lost 5 bases, V lost 1 base, and 4 bases had no gene match. The CDR3 sequence is 14 residues long. Germline V gene data show CDR1 as KGHSH and CDR2 as LQKENI. The chain's CDR3 is CASSPLPGGYGYTF. DNA of the CDR3: TGTGCCAGCTCACCACTCCCAGGGGGATATGGCTACACCTTC.

The V and J genes are TRBV19 and TRBJ1-1; D is unclear. This CDR3 is built from 13 residues. V lost 5 bases and J lost 3, with 10 bases in between. The germline CDR1 and CDR2 sequences are LNHDA and SQIVND (reference sequence). This CDR3 is CASSERGDTEAFF. CDR3 DNA sequence: TGTGCCAGTAGTGAGCGGGGAGACACTGAAGCTTTCTTT.

The gene calls are TRBV19 and TRBJ2-3; 7 nucleotides match TRBD2. Germline V gene lookup returns CDR1 LNHDA and CDR2 SQIVND (reference sequence). This CDR3 is built from 16 residues. The trim removed 3 bases at V and 0 bases at J, leaving 6 bases unmatched. CDR3 region: CASSMASGASTDTQYF. As DNA, the CDR3 is TGTGCCAGTAGTATGGCTAGCGGAGCTAGCACAGATACGCAGTATTTT.

V and J are TRBV5-5 and TRBJ1-1; TRBD1 is a possible D gene (6 bases). V shed 3 bases and J shed 0 bases, with 12 bases lying between them. The CDR3 sequence is 15 residues long. CDR1 SGHKS and CDR2 YYEKEE come from the germline V gene (reference sequence). Here the CDR3 DNA reads TGTGCCAGCAGCTGGCCACAGGGAGTGAACACTGAAGCTTTCTTT. Protein sequence: CASSWPQGVNTEAFF.

This clone was recorded once. The V call is TRBV29-1, the J call TRBJ1-5, with D perhaps matching TRBD1 (5 bases). Germline CDR1 is SQVTM and CDR2 is ANQGSEA. Trimming removed 5 bases from V and 2 bases from J, with 10 bases in between. This CDR3 is 13 amino acids long. CDR3 in amino acids: CSVTGEGNQPQHF. Here the CDR3 DNA reads TGCAGCGTTACAGGTGAAGGCAATCAGCCCCAGCATTTT.

The J gene is TRBJ2-7, the V gene TRBV7-9; D might be TRBD2 (5 bases). The CDR3 sequence is 13 residues long. With 1 base removed from V and 3 bases from J, the gap between germline ends came to 7 bases. Germline V lookup: CDR1 SEHNR, CDR2 FQNEAQ (reference sequence). The CDR3 reads CASSLGGFYEQYF. In nucleotides, the CDR3 is TGTGCCAGCAGCTTAGGAGGGTTCTACGAGCAGTACTTC.

This sequence joins TRBV6-1 and TRBJ2-1; 11 nucleotides agree with TRBD2. The CDR3 has 15 amino acids. Germline loops: CDR1 MNHNS, CDR2 SASEGT. V gave up 7 bases and J gave up 3 bases; unmatched junction bases: 5. The CDR3 DNA follows: TGTGCCAGCATTCCACTAGCGGGGGTCTACAATGAGCAGTTCTTC. Translation gives CASIPLAGVYNEQFF.

The chain carries TRBV19 and TRBJ1-1; no firm D call. The CDR3 consists of 12 residues. Trimming left V 8 bases short and J 5 bases short, with 12 bases between. The germline V gene encodes CDR1 LNHDA and CDR2 SQIVND (reference sequence). CDR3 bases: TGTGCCAGTTACGGGCAGCGGACTGAAGCTTTCTTT. This translates into CASYGQRTEAFF.